This paragraph covers one T cell receptor beta chain sequence. The target antigen is unknown. Measured with immunoSEQ multiplex PCR; TCRdb has only the in-frame clones, and not every one. The sample lists tens of thousands of clones; 85% to 95% were seen once. This sample stems from a study of graft-versus-host responses after intestinal transplantation. Study conclusions and caveats: Detected in recipient marrow were GvH clones, some of which were first observed in ileum or blood. Early post-transplant falls in HvG clones accompanied the peak levels of circulating GvH clones.

V shed 2 bases and J shed 7 bases, with 12 bases lying between them. This CDR3 contains 13 residues. Germline V gives CDR1 SGHTA, CDR2 FQGTGA. Sequences were derived from unstimulated CD8+ T cells sorted from spleen or lymph node cells, sampled before transplant. The chain has TRBV7-3 and TRBJ2-7; D is uncertain. This receptor was taken from a human donor who was the organ donor for an intestinal transplant. The DNA of the CDR3 is TGTGCCAGCAGCTTACTGGGCCATGGGGAGCAGTACTTC. Its translation is CASSLLGHGEQYF.